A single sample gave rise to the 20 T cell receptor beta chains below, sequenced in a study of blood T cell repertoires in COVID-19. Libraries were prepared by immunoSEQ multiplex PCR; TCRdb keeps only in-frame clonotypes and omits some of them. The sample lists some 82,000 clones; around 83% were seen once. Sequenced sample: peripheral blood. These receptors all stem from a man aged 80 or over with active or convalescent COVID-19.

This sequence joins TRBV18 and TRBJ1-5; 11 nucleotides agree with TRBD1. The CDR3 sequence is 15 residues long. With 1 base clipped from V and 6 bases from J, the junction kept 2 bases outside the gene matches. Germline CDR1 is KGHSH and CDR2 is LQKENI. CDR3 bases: TGTGCCAGCTCACCACGGACAGGGGGCGGTCAGCCCCAGCATTTT. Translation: CASSPRTGGGQPQHF.

In DNA, the CDR3 is TGTGCCAGCAATCTACTAGTCGGGACAGGGGGTCTTGTCCAGCATTTT. It is translated as CASNLLVGTGGLVQHF. J is TRBJ1-5 and V is TRBV6-4, with 11 bases that match TRBD1. The CDR3 extends over 16 amino acids. Germline assignment: CDR1 MRHNA and CDR2 SNTAGT. V lost 7 bases and J lost 12; bases outside the gene matches: 17.

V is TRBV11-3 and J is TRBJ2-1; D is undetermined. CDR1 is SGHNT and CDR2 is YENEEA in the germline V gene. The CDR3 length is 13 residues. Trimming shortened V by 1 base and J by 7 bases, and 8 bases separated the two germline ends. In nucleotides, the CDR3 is TGTGCCAGCAGCTTAGGAGTAGCTAATGAGCAGTTCTTC. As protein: CASSLGVANEQFF.

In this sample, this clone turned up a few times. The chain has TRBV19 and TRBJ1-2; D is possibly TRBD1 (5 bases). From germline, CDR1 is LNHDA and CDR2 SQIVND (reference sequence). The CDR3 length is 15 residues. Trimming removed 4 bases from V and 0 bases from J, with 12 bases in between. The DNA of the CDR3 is TGTGCCAGTAGTACCGACAGCTACGCTAACTATGGCTACACCTTC. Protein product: CASSTDSYANYGYTF.

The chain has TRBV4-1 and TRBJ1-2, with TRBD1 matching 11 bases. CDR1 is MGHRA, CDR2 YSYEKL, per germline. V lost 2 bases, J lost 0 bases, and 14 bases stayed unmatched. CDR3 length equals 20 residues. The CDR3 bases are TGCGCCAGCAGCCAAAAGAGAGATCCGGACAGGGGGCCACCTAACTATGGCTACACCTTC. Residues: CASSQKRDPDRGPPNYGYTF.

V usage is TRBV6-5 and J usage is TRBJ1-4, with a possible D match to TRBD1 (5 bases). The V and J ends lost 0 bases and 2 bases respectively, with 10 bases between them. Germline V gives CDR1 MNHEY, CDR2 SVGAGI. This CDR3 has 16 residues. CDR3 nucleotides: TGTGCCAGCAGTTACTCCCCAGGGATGACTAATGAAAAACTGTTTTTT. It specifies CASSYSPGMTNEKLFF.

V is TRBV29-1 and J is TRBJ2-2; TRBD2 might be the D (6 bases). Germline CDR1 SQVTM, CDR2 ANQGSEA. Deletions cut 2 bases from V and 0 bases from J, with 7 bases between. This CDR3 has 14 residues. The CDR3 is CSVELATNTGELFF. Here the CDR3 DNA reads TGCAGCGTTGAACTAGCGACGAACACCGGGGAGCTGTTTTTT.

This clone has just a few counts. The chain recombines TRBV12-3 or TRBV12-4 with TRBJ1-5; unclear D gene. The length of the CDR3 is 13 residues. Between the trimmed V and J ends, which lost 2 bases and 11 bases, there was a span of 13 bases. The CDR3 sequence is CASSLFQELAQHF. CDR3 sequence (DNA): TGTGCCAGCAGTTTATTTCAGGAATTGGCCCAGCATTTT.

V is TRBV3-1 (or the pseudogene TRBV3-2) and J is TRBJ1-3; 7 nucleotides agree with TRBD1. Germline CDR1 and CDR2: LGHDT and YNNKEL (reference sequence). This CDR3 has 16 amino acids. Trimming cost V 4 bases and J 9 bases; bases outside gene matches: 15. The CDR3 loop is CASSPRDSFWRGTIYF. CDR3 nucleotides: TGTGCCAGCAGCCCCCGGGACAGTTTCTGGAGGGGCACCATATATTTT.

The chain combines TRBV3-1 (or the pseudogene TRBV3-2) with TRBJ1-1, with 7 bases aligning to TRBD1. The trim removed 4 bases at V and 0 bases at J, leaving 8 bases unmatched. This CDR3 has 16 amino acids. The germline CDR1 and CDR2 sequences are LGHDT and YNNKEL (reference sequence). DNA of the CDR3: TGTGCCAGCAGCCGGAACCCCAGGGGGATGAACACTGAAGCTTTCTTT. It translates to CASSRNPRGMNTEAFF.

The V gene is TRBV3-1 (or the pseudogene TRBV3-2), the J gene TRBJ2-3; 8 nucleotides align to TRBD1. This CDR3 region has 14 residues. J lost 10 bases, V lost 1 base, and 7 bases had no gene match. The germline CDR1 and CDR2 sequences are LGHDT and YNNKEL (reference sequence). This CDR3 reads CASSQGTGTIAQYF. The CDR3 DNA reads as TGTGCCAGCAGCCAAGGGACAGGGACGATCGCGCAGTATTTT.

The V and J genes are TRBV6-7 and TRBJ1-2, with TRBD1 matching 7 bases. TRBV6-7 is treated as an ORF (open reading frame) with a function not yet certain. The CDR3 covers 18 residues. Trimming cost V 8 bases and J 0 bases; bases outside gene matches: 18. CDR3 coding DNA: TGTGCCAGCCTAATTCGGGGGGGCAGGGGGTATTCTAACTATGGCTACACCTTC. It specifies CASLIRGGRGYSNYGYTF.

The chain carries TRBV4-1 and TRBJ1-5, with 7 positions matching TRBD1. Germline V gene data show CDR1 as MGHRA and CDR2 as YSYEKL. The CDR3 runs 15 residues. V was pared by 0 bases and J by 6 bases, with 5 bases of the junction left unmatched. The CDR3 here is CASSQEETGTQPQHF. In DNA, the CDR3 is TGCGCCAGCAGCCAAGAAGAGACAGGGACTCAGCCCCAGCATTTT.

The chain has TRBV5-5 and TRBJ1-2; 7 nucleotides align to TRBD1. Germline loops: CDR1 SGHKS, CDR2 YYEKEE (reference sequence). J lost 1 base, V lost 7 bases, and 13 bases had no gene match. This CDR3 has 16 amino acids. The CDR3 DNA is TGTGCCAGCCTGGGGGACAGAGGAAATTTTAACTATGGCTACACCTTC. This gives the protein CASLGDRGNFNYGYTF. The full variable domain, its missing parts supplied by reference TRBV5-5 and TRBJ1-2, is DAGVTQSPTHLIKTRGQQVTLRCSPISGHKSVSWYQQVLGQGPQFIFQYYEKEERGRGNFPDRFSARQFPNYSSELNVNALLLGDSALYLCASLGDRGNFNYGYTFGSGTRLTVV.

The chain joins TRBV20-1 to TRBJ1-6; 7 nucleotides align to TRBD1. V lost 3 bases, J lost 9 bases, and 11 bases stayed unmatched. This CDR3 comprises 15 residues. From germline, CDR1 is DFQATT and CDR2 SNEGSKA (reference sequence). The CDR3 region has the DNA TGCAGTGCTAGTTTAGGGGGCGGGGTAGGTTCACCCCTCCACTTT. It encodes CSASLGGGVGSPLHF.

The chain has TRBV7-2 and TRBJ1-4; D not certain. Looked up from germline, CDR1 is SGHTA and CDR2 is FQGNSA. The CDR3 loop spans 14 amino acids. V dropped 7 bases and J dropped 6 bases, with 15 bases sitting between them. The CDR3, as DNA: TGTGCCAGCAAGAGAACCCCCGGGGATGAAAAACTGTTTTTT. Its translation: CASKRTPGDEKLFF. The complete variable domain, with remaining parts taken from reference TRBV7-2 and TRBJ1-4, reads GAGVSQSPSNKVTEKGKDVELRCDPISGHTALYWYRQSLGQGLEFLIYFQGNSAPDKSGLPSDRFSAERTGGSVSTLTIQRTQQEDSAVYLCASKRTPGDEKLFFGSGTQLSVL.

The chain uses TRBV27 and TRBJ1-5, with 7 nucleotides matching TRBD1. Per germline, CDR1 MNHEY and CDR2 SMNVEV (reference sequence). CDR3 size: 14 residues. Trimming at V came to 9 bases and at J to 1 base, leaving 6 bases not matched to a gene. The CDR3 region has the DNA TGTGCCAGTAGGACAGGCGGGAGCAATCAGCCCCAGCATTTT. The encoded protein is CASRTGGSNQPQHF.

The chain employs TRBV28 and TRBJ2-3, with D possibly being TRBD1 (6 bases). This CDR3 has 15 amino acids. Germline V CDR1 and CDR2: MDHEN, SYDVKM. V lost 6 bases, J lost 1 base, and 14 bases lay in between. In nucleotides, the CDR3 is TGTGCCAGCAGCGTCAGGGGTAGGGGCACAGATACGCAGTATTTT. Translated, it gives CASSVRGRGTDTQYF.

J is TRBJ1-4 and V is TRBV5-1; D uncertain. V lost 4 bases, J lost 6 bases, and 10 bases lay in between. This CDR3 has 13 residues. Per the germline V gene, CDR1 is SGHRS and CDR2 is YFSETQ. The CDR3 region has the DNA TGCGCCAGCAGCCCGGGGTTGGATGAAAAACTGTTTTTT. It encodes CASSPGLDEKLFF.

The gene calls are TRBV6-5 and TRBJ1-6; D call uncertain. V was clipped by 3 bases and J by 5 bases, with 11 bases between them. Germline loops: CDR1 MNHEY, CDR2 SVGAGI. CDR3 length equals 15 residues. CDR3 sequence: CASSYNGRDNSPLHF. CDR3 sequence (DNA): TGTGCCAGCAGTTATAATGGGCGAGATAATTCACCCCTCCACTTT.